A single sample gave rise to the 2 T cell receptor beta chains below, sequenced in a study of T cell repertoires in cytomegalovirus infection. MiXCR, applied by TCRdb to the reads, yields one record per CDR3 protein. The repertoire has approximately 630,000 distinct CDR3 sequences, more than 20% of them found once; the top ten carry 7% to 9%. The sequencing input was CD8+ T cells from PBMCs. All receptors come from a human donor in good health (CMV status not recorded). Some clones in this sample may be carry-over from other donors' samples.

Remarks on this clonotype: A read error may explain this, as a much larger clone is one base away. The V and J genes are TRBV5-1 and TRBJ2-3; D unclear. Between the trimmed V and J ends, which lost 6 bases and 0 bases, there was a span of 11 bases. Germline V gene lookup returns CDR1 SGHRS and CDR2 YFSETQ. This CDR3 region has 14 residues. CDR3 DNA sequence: TGCGCCAGCATCCCCTCCAGAAGCACAGATACGCAGTATTTT. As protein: CASIPSRSTDTQYF.

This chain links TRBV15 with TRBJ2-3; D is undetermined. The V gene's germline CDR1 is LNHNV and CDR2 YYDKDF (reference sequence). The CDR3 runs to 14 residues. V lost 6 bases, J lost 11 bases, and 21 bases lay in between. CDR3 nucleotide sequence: TGTGCCACCAGTACCCCTTCGACTGGCAACGAGCAGTATTTT. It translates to CATSTPSTGNEQYF.